A single sample gave rise to the 27 T cell receptor beta chains below, sequenced in a study of shared clonotypes between healthy human individuals. The protocol was immunoSEQ multiplex PCR, while the TCRdb copy is restricted to in-frame clones and leaves out a portion. The sample lists about 2 million clones; roughly 94% were seen once. What was sequenced was naive CD4+ T cells sorted from blood. Subset here: CD45RA+ positively selected. These receptors were taken from a man aged 18 to 29 in good health.

The V gene is TRBV11-3, the J gene TRBJ2-1; D is possibly TRBD1 (7 bases). CDR1 and CDR2 (germline): SGHNT, YENEEA. Trimming pared 5 bases from V and 4 bases from J, leaving 12 bases between. The CDR3 contains 14 residues. The CDR3 coding sequence is TGTGCCAGCAGCGCGGGGACAGTTTACAATGAGCAGTTCTTC. Its protein is CASSAGTVYNEQFF.

V usage is TRBV5-1 and J usage is TRBJ2-4; D unclear. V gave up 0 bases and J gave up 9 bases, with 10 bases separating them. From germline, CDR1 is SGHRS and CDR2 YFSETQ. This CDR3 is built from 13 residues. The chain's CDR3 is CASSLGQESIQYF. CDR3 nucleotide sequence: TGCGCCAGCAGCTTGGGTCAGGAAAGCATTCAGTACTTC.

V is TRBV5-6 and J is TRBJ2-5; D possibly corresponds to TRBD2 (5 bases). V dropped 4 bases and J dropped 2 bases, with 9 bases sitting between them. CDR1 is SGHDT and CDR2 is YYEEEE in the germline V gene. The length of the CDR3 is 13 residues. The CDR3 is CASSKDFQETQYF. CDR3 nucleotide sequence: TGTGCCAGCAGCAAGGACTTTCAAGAGACCCAGTACTTC. Based on the CDR3 plus reference TRBV5-6 and TRBJ2-5, the full variable domain is DAGVTQSPTHLIKTRGQQVTLRCSPKSGHDTVSWYQQALGQGPQFIFQYYEEEERQRGNFPDRFSGHQFPNYSSELNVNALLLGDSALYLCASSKDFQETQYFGPGTRLLVL.

The chain joins TRBV4-1 to TRBJ1-2, with D perhaps matching TRBD1 (6 bases). This CDR3 spans 16 amino acids. Germline V gene lookup returns CDR1 MGHRA and CDR2 YSYEKL. The V end was cut by 5 bases, the J end by 1 base, with 17 bases between. CDR3 in DNA: TGCGCCAGCAGCAAACCTACAGGGAACCTTAACTATGGCTACACCTTC. Translation: CASSKPTGNLNYGYTF.

The chain has TRBV6-5 and TRBJ1-4; TRBD1 might be the D (5 bases). Germline values: CDR1 MNHEY, CDR2 SVGAGI. Trimming stripped 10 bases from V and 7 bases from J, with 22 bases between. CDR3 size: 15 residues. CDR3 in amino acids: CATDPGLGGVEKLFF. CDR3 nucleotide sequence: TGTGCCACCGACCCAGGGCTGGGGGGAGTTGAAAAACTGTTTTTT.

This clone was observed a single time. This sequence joins TRBV6-1 and TRBJ2-5; TRBD1 matches 8 bases. The germline V gene has CDR1 MNHNS and CDR2 SASEGT. This CDR3 has 13 amino acids. V dropped 6 bases and J dropped 5; count of bases not matched to a gene: 5. In nucleotides, the CDR3 is TGTGCCAGCAGGAGGACAGGGACGGAGACCCAGTACTTC. It specifies CASRRTGTETQYF.

This chain connects TRBV6-5 to TRBJ2-7, with D perhaps TRBD1 or TRBD2 (5 bases each). This CDR3 contains 15 residues. Trimming removed 6 bases at V and 2 bases at J, with 17 bases between. The germline gives CDR1 MNHEY, CDR2 SVGAGI. CDR3 in amino acids: CASRTGWQGTYEQYF. Here the CDR3 DNA reads TGTGCCAGCAGAACGGGGTGGCAGGGCACCTACGAGCAGTACTTC.

Note on this clone: The identical CDR3 is also encoded by other nucleotide sequences in the sample. The chain combines TRBV6-1 with TRBJ1-2; possible D gene TRBD1, 6 bases. The V gene lost 2 bases and the J gene lost 2 bases, with 6 bases spanning the gap. Germline V gene sequence: CDR1 MNHNS, CDR2 SASEGT. The CDR3 spans 13 residues. The CDR3 coding sequence is TGTGCCAGCAGTGAAACAGGGAACTATGGCTACACCTTC. Translated, it gives CASSETGNYGYTF.

About this clone: This could be a read error, since a much larger clone is one nucleotide away. The chain has TRBV9 and TRBJ1-4; a weak D match, TRBD1 (6 bases). The CDR3 length is 15 residues. With 3 bases removed from V and 5 bases from J, the gap between germline ends came to 14 bases. Germline V CDR1 and CDR2: SGDLS, YYNGEE. The CDR3 DNA sequence: TGTGCCAGCAGCGCCTTCAGGGGAGGGAATGAAAAACTGTTTTTT. Protein product: CASSAFRGGNEKLFF.

V and J are TRBV29-1 and TRBJ1-2; 8 nucleotides match TRBD1. Germline trimming cut 6 bases from V and 4 bases from J; bases unmatched to any gene: 4. The CDR3 spans 12 residues. Germline CDR1 and CDR2: SQVTM and ANQGSEA. The CDR3, as DNA: TGCAGCGTCGTACAGGGGGGCTATGGCTACACCTTC. Protein sequence: CSVVQGGYGYTF.

The rearrangement uses TRBV10-2 and TRBJ1-4; D is uncertain. Trimming pared 4 bases from V and 8 bases from J, leaving 8 bases between. The germline V gene encodes CDR1 WSHSY and CDR2 SAAADI. The length of the CDR3 is 12 residues. The CDR3 DNA is TGCGCCAGCAGTGGACAAGAGGAAAAACTGTTTTTT. This encodes CASSGQEEKLFF.

The rearrangement joins TRBV2 to TRBJ2-2; no clear D gene. The CDR3 runs to 13 residues. V was cut by 4 bases and J by 4 bases, with 7 bases left in between. Per germline, CDR1 SNHLY and CDR2 FYNNEI. The CDR3 DNA reads TGTGCCAGCAGTGTTCGTATCACCGGGGAGCTGTTTTTT. It translates to CASSVRITGELFF. The full variable domain, with the rest looked up from reference TRBV2 and TRBJ2-2, is EPEVTQTPSHQVTQMGQEVILRCVPISNHLYFYWYRQILGQKVEFLVSFYNNEISEKSEIFDDQFSVERPDGSNFTLKIRSTKLEDSAMYFCASSVRITGELFFGEGSRLTVL.

This clone is a singleton in its sample. J is TRBJ2-2 and V is TRBV7-2; 10 bases match TRBD1. The ends lost 1 base at V and 7 bases at J; junction bases unmatched: 3. Germline assignment: CDR1 SGHTA and CDR2 FQGNSA. CDR3 size: 15 residues. The CDR3 DNA is TGTGCCAGCAGCTTAGTGGGACAGGGGATCGGGGAGCTGTTTTTT. This translates into CASSLVGQGIGELFF.

This chain links TRBV7-9 with TRBJ2-3; 8 bases map to TRBD2. The CDR3 contains 15 residues. In germline, CDR1 is SEHNR, CDR2 FQNEAQ (reference sequence). V trimming: 2 bases; J trimming: 3 bases; junction bases outside the gene matches: 4. The CDR3 DNA reads as TGTGCCAGCAGCTTACCGGGCGGGGGGACAGATACGCAGTATTTT. This codes for CASSLPGGGTDTQYF.

V usage is TRBV7-2 and J usage is TRBJ2-1; no clear D. The CDR3 contains 17 residues. CDR1 and CDR2 from the germline V gene are SGHTA and FQGNSA. V gave up 5 bases and J gave up 0 bases, with 17 bases separating them. The CDR3 loop reads CASSPLSGFSSYNEQFF. CDR3 coding DNA: TGTGCCAGCAGCCCTCTTTCTGGGTTCAGCTCCTACAATGAGCAGTTCTTC.

V usage is TRBV27 and J usage is TRBJ2-7, with D unclear. Trimming took off 6 bases at V and 7 bases at J, with 13 bases between the two ends. The CDR3 totals 12 residues. In germline, CDR1 is MNHEY, CDR2 SMNVEV (reference sequence). CDR3 in DNA: TGTGCCAGCAGACCTGGCGGCGGAGAGCAGTACTTC. Translated: CASRPGGGEQYF.

The chain carries TRBV28 and TRBJ2-1; TRBD2 matches 15 bases. With 5 bases clipped from V and 8 bases from J, the junction kept 4 bases outside the gene matches. The V gene's germline CDR1 is MDHEN and CDR2 SYDVKM. The CDR3 covers 15 residues. The CDR3 coding sequence is TGTGCCAGCAGTCCCCGGACTAGCGGGGGGGATGAGCAGTTCTTC. Translation gives CASSPRTSGGDEQFF.

The J gene is TRBJ1-6, the V gene TRBV4-3; D perhaps matches TRBD1 (5 bases). Per the germline V gene, CDR1 is LGHNA and CDR2 is YSLEER. There are 16 residues in the CDR3. Trimming removed 0 bases at V and 13 bases at J, with 19 bases between. This chain's CDR3 is CASSQERGALGSPLHF. CDR3 coding DNA: TGCGCCAGCAGCCAAGAGCGAGGGGCTCTGGGATCGCCCCTCCACTTT.

The chain has TRBV19 and TRBJ1-2; tentative D call: TRBD1 (6 bases). Germline V gene lookup returns CDR1 LNHDA and CDR2 SQIVND (reference sequence). Deletions cut 4 bases from V and 1 base from J, with 10 bases between. The CDR3 has 14 residues. In nucleotides, the CDR3 is TGTGCCAGTAGTAAGGGACACCTTAACTATGGCTACACCTTC. Protein sequence: CASSKGHLNYGYTF.

The CDR3 is CASSQLAHRETQYF. The CDR3 nucleotides are TGTGCCAGCAGCCAACTAGCGCACCGAGAGACCCAGTACTTC. V gene TRBV9 combines with J gene TRBJ2-5, with 7 bases aligning to TRBD2. V lost 4 bases, J lost 4 bases, and 7 bases stayed unmatched. The CDR3 runs 14 residues. Germline assignment: CDR1 SGDLS and CDR2 YYNGEE.

The CDR3, as DNA: TGCGCCAGCAGCCCCCCAATTGGGACGAACACCGGGGAGCTGTTTTTT. As protein: CASSPPIGTNTGELFF. The V call is TRBV5-1, the J call TRBJ2-2; D not resolved. This CDR3 has 16 amino acids. Trimming took 4 bases from V and 0 from J, leaving 13 bases between them. CDR1 SGHRS and CDR2 YFSETQ come from the germline V gene.

The chain joins TRBV7-9 to TRBJ2-7; the match to TRBD1 covers 7 bases. CDR1 and CDR2 (germline): SEHNR, FQNEAQ (reference sequence). V shed 4 bases and J 2 bases; nucleotides not matched to a gene: 8. There are 15 residues in the CDR3. CDR3 nucleotide sequence: TGTGCCAGCAGCTCCTCCGACAGGGTGGCCTACGAGCAGTACTTC. Protein product: CASSSSDRVAYEQYF. The full variable domain, with the rest looked up from reference TRBV7-9 and TRBJ2-7, is DTGVSQNPRHKITKRGQNVTFRCDPISEHNRLYWYRQTLGQGPEFLTYFQNEAQLEKSRLLSDRFSAERPKGSFSTLEIQRTEQGDSAMYLCASSSSDRVAYEQYFGPGTRLTVT.

The gene calls are TRBV5-4 and TRBJ2-7, with 7 bases lining up with TRBD1. The germline gives CDR1 SGHNT, CDR2 YYREEE (reference sequence). CDR3 length: 14 amino acids. Trimming removed 3 bases from V and 1 base from J; junction bases left unmatched: 4. The CDR3 region has the DNA TGTGCCAGCAGCTCGCCGGGACAGTCCTACGAGCAGTACTTC. Its protein is CASSSPGQSYEQYF.

As for this clone: The sample holds other DNA sequences that translate to the same CDR3. This chain joins TRBV19 and TRBJ2-5, with D possibly TRBD1 on 7 matching bases. The CDR3 is 14 residues long. Germline CDR1 is LNHDA and CDR2 is SQIVND (reference sequence). V was clipped by 3 bases and J by 4 bases, with 12 bases between them. CDR3 amino acids: CASSIGGGGETQYF. The CDR3 DNA follows: TGTGCCAGTAGTATTGGAGGGGGCGGAGAGACCCAGTACTTC.

The chain recombines TRBV28 with TRBJ1-1, with TRBD1 matching 7 bases. There are 15 residues in the CDR3. Germline V gene data show CDR1 as MDHEN and CDR2 as SYDVKM. V lost 3 bases and J lost 5; bases outside the gene matches: 9. The CDR3 sequence: CASSFIDRDRTEAFF. In DNA, the CDR3 is TGTGCCAGCAGTTTTATCGACAGGGACCGAACTGAAGCTTTCTTT.

The chain has TRBV6-6 and TRBJ2-7; 9 bases are a match to TRBD1. The CDR3 runs 15 residues. CDR1 and CDR2 from the germline V gene are MNHNY and SVGAGI (reference sequence). V was clipped by 0 bases and J by 3 bases; unmatched bases: 3. The CDR3 sequence is CASSYSQGASYEQYF. CDR3 nucleotide sequence: TGTGCCAGCAGTTACTCACAGGGGGCGAGCTACGAGCAGTACTTC.

The chain combines TRBV11-2 with TRBJ2-5, with unresolved D. Trimming took off 0 bases at V and 5 bases at J, with 13 bases between the two ends. Per germline, CDR1 SGHAT and CDR2 FQNNGV. The CDR3 is made up of 15 amino acids. CDR3 bases: TGTGCCAGCAGCTTAGACGGCCTACGGGTGGAGACCCAGTACTTC. Protein: CASSLDGLRVETQYF.